The rows below give T cell receptor beta chains drawn from one sample of a study of cytomegalovirus exposure and HLA in healthy donors. Using immunoSEQ multiplex PCR, the repertoire was profiled, and TCRdb retains in-frame clones only, with some absent. The sample has fewer than 130,000 clones, roughly four fifths seen once. Specimen: PBMCs. The receptors originated from a woman under 40 in good health and CMV-seronegative. The CDR3 runs from the conserved cysteine through the conserved F or W. Each record gives: V gene, D gene, clone size, J gene, CDR3 protein, CDR3 DNA. A D gene is named only where the DNA matches it firmly. Only some rows state a clone size, as once, few, many or a class for expanded clones.

>TRBV29-1|.|.|TRBJ2-5
CSVEVSGRGTQYF
TGCAGCGTTGAAGTGTCCGGCCGGGGGACCCAGTACTTC
>TRBV4-1|TRBD2|.|TRBJ2-7
CASSYGTSGYYEQYF
TGCGCCAGCAGCTATGGGACTAGCGGGTACTACGAGCAGTACTTC
>TRBV6-5|.|once|TRBJ1-2
CASSKLQGGYTF
TGTGCCAGCAGTAAACTACAGGGCGGCTACACCTTC
>TRBV5-3|.|.|TRBJ1-1
CARSLDGDHGLNTEAFF
TGTGCCAGAAGCTTGGACGGGGATCATGGGTTGAACACTGAAGCTTTCTTT
>TRBV6-6|.|.|TRBJ1-3
CASSLDRNSGNTIYF
TGTGCCAGCAGTCTAGACAGGAATTCTGGAAACACCATATATTTT
>TRBV28|.|.|TRBJ1-2
CASSLKKWGPYGYTF
TGTGCCAGCAGTCTGAAGAAGTGGGGGCCCTATGGCTACACCTTC
>TRBV6-5|.|.|TRBJ2-7
CVSSSTGKLYEQYF
TGTGTCAGCAGTTCAACAGGGAAGCTCTACGAGCAGTACTTC
>TRBV2|TRBD2|.|TRBJ2-1
CASSVLAGEGEQFF
TGTGCCAGCAGTGTGTTAGCGGGGGAGGGTGAGCAGTTCTTC
>TRBV4-2|.|.|TRBJ2-5
CASSQDPGVQETQYF
TGTGCCAGCAGCCAAGACCCGGGGGTCCAAGAGACCCAGTACTTC
>TRBV4-1|TRBD2|.|TRBJ2-5
CASSQGEGGTQYF
TGCGCCAGCAGCCAAGGGGAGGGCGGGACCCAGTACTTC
>TRBV7-7|TRBD2|.|TRBJ2-2
CASSLPGLRNTGELFF
TGTGCCAGCAGCTTACCGGGACTACGAAACACCGGGGAGCTGTTTTTT
>TRBV4-2|TRBD2|.|TRBJ2-7
CASSQDRGTSGGNYEQYF
TGTGCCAGCAGCCAAGATCGAGGGACTAGCGGAGGAAACTACGAGCAGTACTTC
>TRBV9|.|few|TRBJ2-7
CASSVASCCDEQYF
TGTGCCAGCAGCGTAGCGTCTTGTTGCGACGAGCAGTACTTC
>TRBV4-3|.|.|TRBJ1-1
CASSQVEGGTEAFF
TGCGCCAGCAGCCAAGTAGAAGGGGGCACTGAAGCTTTCTTT
>TRBV5-4|.|few|TRBJ2-7
CASSLDSLYEQYF
TGTGCCAGCAGCTTAGACAGCCTCTACGAGCAGTACTTC
>TRBV7-9|.|.|TRBJ2-7
CASSLSSSYEQYF
TGTGCCAGCAGCTTGTCGAGCTCCTACGAGCAGTACTTC
>TRBV6-5|.|.|TRBJ1-1
CASSYSRGTEAFF
TGTGCCAGCAGTTATAGCAGGGGCACTGAAGCTTTCTTT
>TRBV6-5|TRBD1|.|TRBJ2-5
CASSQGQDLGTQYF
TGTGCCAGCAGTCAGGGACAGGATTTAGGGACCCAGTACTTC
>TRBV7-9|TRBD2|.|TRBJ2-7
CASSLSGGSYEQYF
TGTGCCAGCAGCTTATCGGGGGGCTCCTACGAGCAGTACTTC
>TRBV5-6|TRBD1|.|TRBJ2-1
CASSPVLGQGAGEQFF
TGTGCCAGCAGCCCCGTCCTAGGACAGGGGGCAGGTGAGCAGTTCTTC
>TRBV4-3|.|.|TRBJ2-7
CASSQKGPGYLGSSEQYF
TGCGCCAGCAGCCAAAAGGGTCCAGGGTACCTCGGTAGCTCCGAGCAGTACTTC
>TRBV4-1|.|.|TRBJ1-1
CASSPRQVPANTEAFF
TGCGCCAGCAGCCCGAGACAGGTACCCGCGAACACTGAAGCTTTCTTT
>TRBV7-9|TRBD2|few|TRBJ2-3
CASSSTPKGLAFPTDTQYF
TGTGCCAGCAGCTCGACCCCCAAAGGACTAGCGTTCCCCACAGATACGCAGTATTTT
>TRBV7-2|TRBD2|.|TRBJ2-2
CASSLASGSAGELFF
TGTGCCAGCAGCTTAGCTAGCGGGAGCGCCGGGGAGCTGTTTTTT
>TRBV6-5|TRBD1|.|TRBJ1-5
CASSPDRGSNQPQHF
TGTGCCAGCAGTCCGGACAGGGGTAGCAATCAGCCCCAGCATTTT
>TRBV28|TRBD2|.|TRBJ2-7
CASSLTSEAYEQYF
TGTGCCAGCAGTTTGACTAGCGAGGCCTACGAGCAGTACTTC